This is a list of T cell receptor beta chains from one sample in a study of early stage breast cancer tumors. TCRdb keeps only in-frame clones here, not all; method: immunoSEQ multiplex PCR. This sample carries some 47,000 clones, approximately 80% of them seen once, and the ten largest clones take around 1.5%. Sample: blood. The receptors were gathered from a person aged 50-59 years with breast cancer. Each CDR3 is given with its conserved first and last residue. The D gene is left open where the match is weak. Rows give clone size only sometimes, using once, few, many, or a class for an expanded clone.

CDR3 length: 15; J gene: TRBJ1-4; clone size: -; V gene: TRBV2; D gene: -; CDR3 protein: CASSEESVNNEKLFF; CDR3 DNA: TGTGCCAGCAGTGAAGAGTCAGTAAATAATGAAAAACTGTTTTTT
CDR3 length: 14; J gene: TRBJ2-7; clone size: -; V gene: TRBV6-5; D gene: TRBD1; CDR3 protein: CASSYQQGASEQYF; CDR3 DNA: TGTGCCAGCAGTTACCAGCAGGGGGCTAGCGAGCAGTACTTC
CDR3 length: 15; J gene: TRBJ2-1; clone size: -; V gene: TRBV9; D gene: -; CDR3 protein: CASSVDLSSYNEQFF; CDR3 DNA: TGTGCCAGCAGCGTAGACCTAAGCTCCTACAATGAGCAGTTCTTC
CDR3 length: 19; J gene: TRBJ2-5; clone size: -; V gene: TRBV27; D gene: TRBD2; CDR3 protein: CASSLGAPGLAGPGETQYF; CDR3 DNA: TGTGCCAGCAGTTTAGGGGCCCCGGGACTAGCGGGGCCTGGGGAGACCCAGTACTTC
CDR3 length: 16; J gene: TRBJ1-4; clone size: -; V gene: TRBV2; D gene: -; CDR3 protein: CASSVPTGSTNEKLFF; CDR3 DNA: TGTGCCAGCAGTGTTCCTACAGGAAGCACTAATGAAAAACTGTTTTTT
CDR3 length: 13; J gene: TRBJ2-1; clone size: -; V gene: TRBV29-1; D gene: -; CDR3 protein: CSVPLGSISEQFF; CDR3 DNA: TGCAGCGTGCCTCTCGGTAGCATTAGTGAGCAGTTCTTC
CDR3 length: 16; J gene: TRBJ2-7; clone size: -; V gene: TRBV25-1; D gene: TRBD1; CDR3 protein: CASSGNQGAENYEQYF; CDR3 DNA: TGTGCCAGCAGTGGAAACCAGGGGGCGGAGAACTACGAGCAGTACTTC
CDR3 length: 15; J gene: TRBJ1-1; clone size: -; V gene: TRBV18; D gene: -; CDR3 protein: CASSPRAEMNTEAFF; CDR3 DNA: TGTGCCAGCTCACCACGGGCCGAGATGAACACTGAAGCTTTCTTT
CDR3 length: 14; J gene: TRBJ1-2; clone size: once; V gene: TRBV4-2; D gene: -; CDR3 protein: CASSQGWGEVGYTF; CDR3 DNA: TGTGCCAGCAGCCAAGGATGGGGGGAGGTGGGCTACACCTTC
CDR3 length: 15; J gene: TRBJ2-1; clone size: -; V gene: TRBV19; D gene: TRBD2; CDR3 protein: CASSPSGSPNNEQFF; CDR3 DNA: TGTGCCAGTAGCCCTAGCGGGAGTCCGAACAATGAGCAGTTCTTC
CDR3 length: 15; J gene: TRBJ2-1; clone size: -; V gene: TRBV19; D gene: -; CDR3 protein: CASSLDSPPYNEQFF; CDR3 DNA: TGTGCCAGTAGTCTCGACAGTCCGCCCTACAATGAGCAGTTCTTC
CDR3 length: 16; J gene: TRBJ2-7; clone size: -; V gene: TRBV18; D gene: TRBD1; CDR3 protein: CASSPRPGGMSYEQYF; CDR3 DNA: TGTGCCAGCTCACCACGCCCAGGGGGCATGTCCTACGAGCAGTACTTC
CDR3 length: 17; J gene: TRBJ1-3; clone size: -; V gene: TRBV19; D gene: TRBD1; CDR3 protein: CASSPYLDRGSGNTIYF; CDR3 DNA: TGTGCCAGTAGTCCCTACCTCGACAGGGGCTCTGGAAACACCATATATTTT
CDR3 length: 16; J gene: TRBJ1-5; clone size: -; V gene: TRBV27; D gene: -; CDR3 protein: CASSPRPRWGNQPQHF; CDR3 DNA: TGTGCCAGCAGTCCCCGGCCCCGGTGGGGGAATCAGCCCCAGCATTTT
CDR3 length: 19; J gene: TRBJ2-7; clone size: -; V gene: TRBV10-3; D gene: TRBD2; CDR3 protein: CAISDPPGTSGASSYEQYF; CDR3 DNA: TGTGCCATCAGTGACCCCCCTGGGACTAGCGGGGCTAGCTCCTACGAGCAGTACTTC
CDR3 length: 15; J gene: TRBJ2-3; clone size: -; V gene: TRBV18; D gene: TRBD2; CDR3 protein: CASSPGAGDPDTQYF; CDR3 DNA: TGTGCCAGCTCACCTGGAGCGGGAGACCCCGATACGCAGTATTTT
CDR3 length: 13; J gene: TRBJ1-3; clone size: -; V gene: TRBV28; D gene: -; CDR3 protein: CASTWGPGNTIYF; CDR3 DNA: TGTGCCAGCACTTGGGGTCCTGGAAACACCATATATTTT
CDR3 length: 18; J gene: TRBJ2-7; clone size: few; V gene: TRBV27; D gene: -; CDR3 protein: CARDWAGRLSGSSYEQYF; CDR3 DNA: TGTGCCAGGGACTGGGCCGGACGCTTAAGCGGGTCCTCCTACGAGCAGTACTTC
CDR3 length: 15; J gene: TRBJ1-2; clone size: -; V gene: TRBV5-1; D gene: TRBD1; CDR3 protein: CASSPGQVANYGYTF; CDR3 DNA: TGCGCCAGCAGCCCGGGACAGGTTGCTAACTATGGCTACACCTTC
CDR3 length: 14; J gene: TRBJ1-2; clone size: few; V gene: TRBV19; D gene: TRBD1; CDR3 protein: CASSTDRGTYGYTF; CDR3 DNA: TGTGCCAGTAGTACCGACAGGGGCACCTATGGCTACACCTTC
CDR3 length: 16; J gene: TRBJ1-2; clone size: -; V gene: TRBV5-1; D gene: -; CDR3 protein: CASSPRPGKDFYGYTF; CDR3 DNA: TGCGCCAGCAGCCCGAGACCGGGTAAGGATTTTTATGGCTACACCTTC
CDR3 length: 12; J gene: TRBJ2-3; clone size: -; V gene: TRBV6-1; D gene: -; CDR3 protein: CASTSATDTQYF; CDR3 DNA: TGTGCCAGCACTAGCGCCACAGATACGCAGTATTTT
CDR3 length: 16; J gene: TRBJ2-3; clone size: -; V gene: TRBV5-6; D gene: -; CDR3 protein: CASSLQGGLGTDTQYF; CDR3 DNA: TGTGCCAGCAGCTTGCAAGGGGGGCTAGGCACAGATACGCAGTATTTT
CDR3 length: 13; J gene: TRBJ2-3; clone size: -; V gene: TRBV5-6; D gene: -; CDR3 protein: CASSLGSTDTQYF; CDR3 DNA: TGTGCCAGCAGCTTGGGGTCTACAGATACGCAGTATTTT
CDR3 length: 14; J gene: TRBJ2-7; clone size: -; V gene: TRBV7-8; D gene: -; CDR3 protein: CASSLEAETYEQYF; CDR3 DNA: TGTGCCAGCAGCTTAGAGGCAGAAACCTACGAGCAGTACTTC
CDR3 length: 15; J gene: TRBJ2-7; clone size: -; V gene: TRBV15; D gene: TRBD2; CDR3 protein: CATSGEVAGTYEQYF; CDR3 DNA: TGTGCCACCAGCGGTGAGGTAGCGGGTACCTACGAGCAGTACTTC
CDR3 length: 12; J gene: TRBJ1-5; clone size: -; V gene: TRBV7-2; D gene: -; CDR3 protein: CASSPGNRPQHF; CDR3 DNA: TGTGCCAGCAGCCCCGGAAATCGGCCCCAGCATTTT
CDR3 length: 15; J gene: TRBJ2-1; clone size: -; V gene: TRBV9; D gene: -; CDR3 protein: CASSVEGLRTNEQFF; CDR3 DNA: TGTGCCAGCAGCGTAGAAGGCTTGCGGACGAATGAGCAGTTCTTC
CDR3 length: 12; J gene: TRBJ2-5; clone size: -; V gene: TRBV25-1; D gene: -; CDR3 protein: CASSVSQETQYF; CDR3 DNA: TGTGCCAGCAGTGTTTCACAAGAGACCCAGTACTTC
CDR3 length: 14; J gene: TRBJ2-4; clone size: -; V gene: TRBV15; D gene: -; CDR3 protein: CATSSSRTKNIQYF; CDR3 DNA: TGTGCCACCAGCAGCAGCCGGACCAAAAACATTCAGTACTTC
CDR3 length: 16; J gene: TRBJ2-4; clone size: -; V gene: TRBV10-3; D gene: -; CDR3 protein: CAISPEGVRAKNIQYF; CDR3 DNA: TGTGCCATCAGCCCGGAAGGAGTCAGAGCCAAAAACATTCAGTACTTC
CDR3 length: 15; J gene: TRBJ2-7; clone size: -; V gene: TRBV11-2; D gene: TRBD2; CDR3 protein: CASSLEAGASYEQYF; CDR3 DNA: TGTGCCAGCAGCTTAGAGGCGGGAGCCTCCTACGAGCAGTACTTC
CDR3 length: 14; J gene: TRBJ1-2; clone size: few; V gene: TRBV6-5; D gene: -; CDR3 protein: CASSYDTGRYGYTF; CDR3 DNA: TGTGCCAGCAGTTACGACACCGGACGGTATGGCTACACCTTC
CDR3 length: 9; J gene: TRBJ1-4; clone size: -; V gene: TRBV3-2; D gene: -; CDR3 protein: CASSQAPFF; CDR3 DNA: TGTGCCAGCAGCCAAGCCCCGTTTTTT
CDR3 length: 14; J gene: TRBJ2-5; clone size: -; V gene: TRBV5-1; D gene: -; CDR3 protein: CASSPLGGLETQYF; CDR3 DNA: TGCGCCAGCAGCCCGCTGGGGGGCCTGGAGACCCAGTACTTC
CDR3 length: 13; J gene: TRBJ2-7; clone size: -; V gene: TRBV11-2; D gene: -; CDR3 protein: CASGLSGVYEQYF; CDR3 DNA: TGTGCCAGCGGGCTGAGTGGAGTCTACGAGCAGTACTTC
CDR3 length: 15; J gene: TRBJ1-2; clone size: -; V gene: TRBV4-3; D gene: -; CDR3 protein: CASSQDGGGRNGYTF; CDR3 DNA: TGCGCCAGCAGCCAAGATGGGGGGGGTCGGAATGGCTACACCTTC
CDR3 length: 14; J gene: TRBJ2-7; clone size: -; V gene: TRBV5-1; D gene: -; CDR3 protein: CASSPAGTGYEQYF; CDR3 DNA: TGCGCCAGCAGCCCCGCGGGGACCGGCTACGAGCAGTACTTC
CDR3 length: 12; J gene: TRBJ2-3; clone size: -; V gene: TRBV6-5; D gene: -; CDR3 protein: CASSYQGDTQYF; CDR3 DNA: TGTGCCAGCAGTTACCAGGGAGATACGCAGTATTTT
CDR3 length: 15; J gene: TRBJ2-2; clone size: -; V gene: TRBV19; D gene: -; CDR3 protein: CASYSGVENTGELFF; CDR3 DNA: TGTGCCAGTTACTCAGGGGTAGAGAACACCGGGGAGCTGTTTTTT
CDR3 length: 14; J gene: TRBJ2-3; clone size: -; V gene: TRBV28; D gene: TRBD1; CDR3 protein: CASSSGQTADTQYF; CDR3 DNA: TGTGCCAGCAGTTCGGGACAGACTGCAGATACGCAGTATTTT
CDR3 length: 15; J gene: TRBJ1-4; clone size: -; V gene: TRBV5-1; D gene: -; CDR3 protein: CASSIAGLGLEKLFF; CDR3 DNA: TGCGCCAGCAGCATTGCGGGGCTTGGGCTTGAAAAACTGTTTTTT
CDR3 length: 16; J gene: TRBJ2-2; clone size: once; V gene: TRBV30; D gene: -; CDR3 protein: CAWSHLRGASTGELFF; CDR3 DNA: TGTGCCTGGAGTCATCTTCGTGGGGCCAGCACCGGGGAGCTGTTTTTT
CDR3 length: 13; J gene: TRBJ2-3; clone size: -; V gene: TRBV7-2; D gene: -; CDR3 protein: CASSLGQWDTQYF; CDR3 DNA: TGTGCCAGCAGCTTAGGACAGTGGGATACGCAGTATTTT
CDR3 length: 14; J gene: TRBJ1-5; clone size: -; V gene: TRBV7-9; D gene: TRBD1; CDR3 protein: CASSLGQADQPQHF; CDR3 DNA: TGTGCCAGCAGCTTGGGACAGGCGGATCAGCCCCAGCATTTT
CDR3 length: 16; J gene: TRBJ2-1; clone size: once; V gene: TRBV5-8; D gene: -; CDR3 protein: CASSIPQGISYNEQFF; CDR3 DNA: TGTGCCAGCAGTATACCACAGGGAATATCCTACAATGAGCAGTTCTTC
CDR3 length: 16; J gene: TRBJ1-5; clone size: -; V gene: TRBV2; D gene: TRBD1; CDR3 protein: CASSPLGQGQYQPQHF; CDR3 DNA: TGTGCCAGCAGTCCCCTGGGACAGGGTCAGTATCAGCCCCAGCATTTT
CDR3 length: 14; J gene: TRBJ2-7; clone size: -; V gene: TRBV7-8; D gene: TRBD2; CDR3 protein: CASSSYGGAYEQYF; CDR3 DNA: TGTGCCAGCAGCTCATACGGGGGGGCCTACGAGCAGTACTTC
CDR3 length: 14; J gene: TRBJ2-5; clone size: -; V gene: TRBV6-5; D gene: -; CDR3 protein: CASSYSRTQETQYF; CDR3 DNA: TGTGCCAGCAGTTACTCTAGGACCCAAGAGACCCAGTACTTC
CDR3 length: 14; J gene: TRBJ1-2; clone size: -; V gene: TRBV6-1; D gene: -; CDR3 protein: CAITSAGDDYGYTF; CDR3 DNA: TGTGCCATCACAAGTGCTGGGGACGACTATGGCTACACCTTC
CDR3 length: 14; J gene: TRBJ2-3; clone size: -; V gene: TRBV15; D gene: -; CDR3 protein: CATSIRLRGDTQYF; CDR3 DNA: TGTGCCACCAGCATCAGGTTGAGGGGAGATACGCAGTATTTT
CDR3 length: 16; J gene: TRBJ2-3; clone size: -; V gene: TRBV7-2; D gene: TRBD2; CDR3 protein: CASSLAGGANVDTQYF; CDR3 DNA: TGTGCCAGCAGCTTAGCCGGGGGGGCGAACGTAGATACGCAGTATTTT
CDR3 length: 16; J gene: TRBJ2-1; clone size: -; V gene: TRBV4-3; D gene: TRBD2; CDR3 protein: CASSQERPGGYNEQFF; CDR3 DNA: TGCGCCAGCAGCCAAGAAAGGCCGGGGGGCTACAATGAGCAGTTCTTC
CDR3 length: 16; J gene: TRBJ2-6; clone size: -; V gene: TRBV18; D gene: -; CDR3 protein: CASSPTGFIGANVLTF; CDR3 DNA: TGTGCCAGCTCACCGACCGGGTTTATAGGGGCCAACGTCCTGACTTTC
CDR3 length: 13; J gene: TRBJ2-2; clone size: -; V gene: TRBV7-9; D gene: -; CDR3 protein: CASTPLFAGELFF; CDR3 DNA: TGTGCCAGCACCCCTCTGTTCGCCGGGGAGCTGTTTTTT